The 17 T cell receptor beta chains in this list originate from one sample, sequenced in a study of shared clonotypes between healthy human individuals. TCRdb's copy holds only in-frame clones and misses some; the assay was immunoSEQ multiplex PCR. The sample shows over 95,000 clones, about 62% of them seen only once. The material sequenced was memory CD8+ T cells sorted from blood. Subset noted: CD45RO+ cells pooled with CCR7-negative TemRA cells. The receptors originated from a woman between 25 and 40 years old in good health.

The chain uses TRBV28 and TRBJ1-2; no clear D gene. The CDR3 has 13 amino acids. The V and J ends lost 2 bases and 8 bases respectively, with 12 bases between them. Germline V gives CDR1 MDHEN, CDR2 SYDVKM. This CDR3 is CASSLRPEWGYTF. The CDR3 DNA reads TGTGCCAGCAGTTTACGCCCGGAATGGGGCTACACCTTC.

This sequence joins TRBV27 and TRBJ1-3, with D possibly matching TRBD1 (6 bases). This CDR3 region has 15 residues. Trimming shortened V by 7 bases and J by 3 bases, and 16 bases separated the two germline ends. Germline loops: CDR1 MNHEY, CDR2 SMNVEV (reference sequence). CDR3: CASTLMGANGNTIYF. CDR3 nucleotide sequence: TGTGCCAGCACCCTTATGGGGGCTAATGGAAACACCATATATTTT.

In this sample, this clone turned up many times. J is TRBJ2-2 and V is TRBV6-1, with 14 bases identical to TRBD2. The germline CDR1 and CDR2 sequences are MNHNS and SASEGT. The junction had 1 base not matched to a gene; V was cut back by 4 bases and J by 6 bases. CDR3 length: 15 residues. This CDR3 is CASSGLAGGPGELFF. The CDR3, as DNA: TGTGCCAGCAGTGGACTAGCGGGAGGGCCCGGGGAGCTGTTTTTT.

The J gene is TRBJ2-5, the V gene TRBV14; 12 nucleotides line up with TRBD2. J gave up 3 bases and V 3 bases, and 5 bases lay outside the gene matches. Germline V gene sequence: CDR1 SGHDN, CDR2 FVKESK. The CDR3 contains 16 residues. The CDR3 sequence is CASSHPSGRAKETQYF. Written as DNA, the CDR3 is TGTGCCAGCAGCCACCCTAGCGGGAGGGCCAAAGAGACCCAGTACTTC.

CDR3 residues: CASSEFSSPLHF. In DNA form, the CDR3 reads TGTGCCAGCAGTGAATTTTCGTCACCCCTCCACTTT. The chain has TRBV25-1 and TRBJ1-6; the D is unclear. Trimming took 1 base from V and 10 from J, leaving 5 bases between them. The CDR3 consists of 12 residues. Germline CDR1 MGHDK, CDR2 SYGVNS.

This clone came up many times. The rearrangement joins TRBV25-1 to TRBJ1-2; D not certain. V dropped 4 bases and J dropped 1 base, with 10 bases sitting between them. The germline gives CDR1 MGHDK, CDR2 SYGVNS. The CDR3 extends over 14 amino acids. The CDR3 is CASSATTDNYGYTF. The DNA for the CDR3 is TGTGCCAGCAGTGCCACGACGGATAACTATGGCTACACCTTC.

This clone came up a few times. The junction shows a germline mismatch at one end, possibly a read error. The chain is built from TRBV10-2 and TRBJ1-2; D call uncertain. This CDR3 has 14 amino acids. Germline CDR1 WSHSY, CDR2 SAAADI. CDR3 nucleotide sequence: TGCGCCAGCAGTGAGTCGTTTCCCGGGGTATCGACTCGCTTC. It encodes CASSESFPGVSTRF.

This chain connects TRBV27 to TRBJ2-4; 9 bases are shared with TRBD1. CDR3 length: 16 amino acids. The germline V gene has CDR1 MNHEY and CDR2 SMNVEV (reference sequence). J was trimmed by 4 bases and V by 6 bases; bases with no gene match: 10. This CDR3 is CASSSDRGGSKNIQYF. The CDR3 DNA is TGTGCCAGCAGCTCCGACAGGGGGGGTTCAAAAAACATTCAGTACTTC.

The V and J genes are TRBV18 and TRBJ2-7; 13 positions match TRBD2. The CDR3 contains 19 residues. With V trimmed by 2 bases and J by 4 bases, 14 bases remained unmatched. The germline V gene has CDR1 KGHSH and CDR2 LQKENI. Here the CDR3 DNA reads TGTGCCAGCTCACCATCGGGACTAGCGGGACTCAGAGGCAGGTACGAGCAGTACTTC. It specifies CASSPSGLAGLRGRYEQYF.

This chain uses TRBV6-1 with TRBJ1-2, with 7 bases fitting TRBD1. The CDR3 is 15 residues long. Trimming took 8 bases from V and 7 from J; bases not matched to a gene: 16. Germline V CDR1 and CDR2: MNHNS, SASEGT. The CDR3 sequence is CASVPWTGGDLGYTF. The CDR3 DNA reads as TGTGCCAGCGTCCCCTGGACAGGAGGGGACCTTGGCTACACCTTC.

The CDR3 protein is CASNRGPSNQPQHF. DNA for the CDR3: TGTGCCAGTAACAGGGGCCCTAGCAATCAGCCCCAGCATTTT. The chain links TRBV19 to TRBJ1-5; TRBD1 matches at 7 bases. Germline loops: CDR1 LNHDA, CDR2 SQIVND (reference sequence). This CDR3 comprises 14 residues. Trimming took 7 bases from V and 0 from J; bases not matched to a gene: 3.

The CDR3 sequence is CASSDFQGAPGSLKRGYTF. For the CDR3, the DNA is TGTGCCAGCAGTGACTTCCAGGGGGCGCCGGGCTCACTTAAGCGGGGCTACACCTTC. The V call is TRBV6-4, the J call TRBJ1-2; 8 nucleotides match TRBD1. This CDR3 spans 19 amino acids. Germline CDR1 MRHNA, CDR2 SNTAGT. The V segment lost 1 base and the J segment 8 bases; nucleotides outside the gene matches: 21.

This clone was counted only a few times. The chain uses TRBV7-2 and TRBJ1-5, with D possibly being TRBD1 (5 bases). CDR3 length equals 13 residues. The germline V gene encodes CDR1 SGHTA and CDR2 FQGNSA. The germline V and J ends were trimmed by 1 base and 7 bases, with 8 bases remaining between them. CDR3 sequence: CASSLVGGQPQHF. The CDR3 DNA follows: TGTGCCAGCAGCTTAGTTGGGGGGCAGCCCCAGCATTTT.

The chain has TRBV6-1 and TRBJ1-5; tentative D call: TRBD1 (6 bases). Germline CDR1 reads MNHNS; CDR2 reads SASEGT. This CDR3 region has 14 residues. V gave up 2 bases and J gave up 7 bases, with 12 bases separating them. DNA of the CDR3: TGTGCCAGCAGTGAATGGGGGGCGCGACAGCCCCAGCATTTT. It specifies CASSEWGARQPQHF.

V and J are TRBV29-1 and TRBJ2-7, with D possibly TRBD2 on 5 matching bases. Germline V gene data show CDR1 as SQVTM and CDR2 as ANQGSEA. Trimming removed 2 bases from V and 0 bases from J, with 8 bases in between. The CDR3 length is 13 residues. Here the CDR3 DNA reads TGCAGCGTTGAAAAGGGAGACTCCTACGAGCAGTACTTC. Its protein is CSVEKGDSYEQYF.

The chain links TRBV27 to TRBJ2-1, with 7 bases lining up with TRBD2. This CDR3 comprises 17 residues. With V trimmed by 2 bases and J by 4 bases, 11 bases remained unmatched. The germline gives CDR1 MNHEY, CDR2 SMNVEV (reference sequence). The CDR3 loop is CASSLLAAKTIYNEQFF. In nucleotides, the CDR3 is TGTGCCAGCAGTTTACTAGCGGCCAAAACAATATACAATGAGCAGTTCTTC.

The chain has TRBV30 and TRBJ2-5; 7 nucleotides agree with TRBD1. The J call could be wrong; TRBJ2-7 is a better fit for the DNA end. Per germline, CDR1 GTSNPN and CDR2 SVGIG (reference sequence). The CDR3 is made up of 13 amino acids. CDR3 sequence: CAYDRDLGYEQYF. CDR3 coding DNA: TGTGCCTATGACAGGGATTTGGGTTACGAGCAGTACTTC.